This T cell receptor (beta chain) was recovered during a study of control samples from healthy donors and cancer patients. Repertoires were generated with immunoSEQ multiplex PCR, while TCRdb's copy carries only in-frame clones and drops some. The sample has around 42,000 clones; over 65% are singletons. This clone has only a few counts. V was trimmed by 6 bases and J by 2 bases, leaving 18 bases between them. The CDR3 loop spans 16 amino acids. From germline, CDR1 is SGHVS and CDR2 FQNEAQ. What was sequenced was blood. The source is a man in his 60s in good health. V gene TRBV7-8 combines with J gene TRBJ2-3, with TRBD2 as a possible D gene (6 bases). The CDR3 DNA follows: TGTGCCAGCAGAACAGCGGACTATGTTCCCACAGATACGCAGTATTTT. This sequence encodes CASRTADYVPTDTQYF.